Listed here are 7 T cell receptor beta chains from one sample, sequenced in a study of blood T cells in healthy people across ages. A second about 6 to 11 cycle PCR used barcoded and J-beta primers. TCRdb called the 5' RACE reads again in MiXCR, with one record for every CDR3 protein. Among roughly 800,000 distinct CDR3 sequences listed, 20% to 25% were seen once. These same data were also listed under a study on T cells of mothers and their children.

The sequenced material came from blood. Receptors were obtained from a boy younger than 18 in good health.

There are a few counts of this clonotype. The rearrangement links TRBV3-1 to TRBJ2-2; 8 nucleotides agree with TRBD2. Unmatched junction bases numbered 4, after V lost 4 bases and J lost 3 bases. This CDR3 region has 15 residues. CDR1 and CDR2 (germline): LGHDT, YNNKEL (reference sequence). The CDR3 loop reads CASSPGGLYTGELFF. As DNA, the CDR3 is TGTGCCAGCAGCCCGGGGGGGCTGTACACCGGGGAGCTGTTTTTT.

This clonotype was observed a few times. The chain joins TRBV24-1 to TRBJ2-5; weak D call: TRBD2 (5 bases). Trimming took off 4 bases at V and 5 bases at J, with 7 bases between the two ends. This CDR3 has 12 amino acids. The V gene's germline CDR1 is KGHDR and CDR2 SFDVKD. The CDR3 reads CATSDPGETQYF. CDR3 bases: TGTGCCACCAGTGACCCGGGGGAGACCCAGTACTTC.

This sequence joins TRBV7-8 and TRBJ2-7; D possibly corresponds to TRBD1 (6 bases). CDR1 and CDR2 from the germline V gene are SGHVS and FQNEAQ. V was clipped by 5 bases and J by 4 bases, with 21 bases between them. The CDR3 totals 16 residues. CDR3 loop: CASSLGQWEAVYEQYF. CDR3 coding DNA: TGTGCCAGCAGCCTAGGACAGTGGGAAGCTGTATACGAGCAGTACTTC.

The V gene is TRBV20-1, the J gene TRBJ1-1, with D hard to call. CDR1 DFQATT and CDR2 SNEGSKA come from the germline V gene (reference sequence). The CDR3 totals 13 residues. Trimming removed 0 bases at V and 5 bases at J, with 10 bases between. CDR3 in DNA: TGCAGTGCTAGAGATCCCGGGAGGACTGAAGCTTTCTTT. As protein: CSARDPGRTEAFF.

This clonotype was recorded a few times. The genes are TRBV19 and TRBJ2-3; maybe TRBD2 (5 bases). V was pared by 7 bases and J by 4 bases, with 12 bases between. Germline V gives CDR1 LNHDA, CDR2 SQIVND (reference sequence). CDR3 length equals 13 residues. The CDR3 sequence: CASKGRVSDTQYF. The CDR3 bases are TGTGCCAGTAAAGGGAGAGTCTCAGATACGCAGTATTTT.

This sequence joins TRBV5-1 and TRBJ2-1, with a weak D call TRBD2 (6 bases). CDR3 size: 15 residues. CDR1 is SGHRS and CDR2 is YFSETQ in the germline V gene. V lost 4 bases to trimming and J lost 2 bases, with 13 bases between them. The CDR3 here is CASSLSGLTYNEQFF. CDR3 DNA: TGCGCCAGCAGCCTCTCCGGACTAACCTACAATGAGCAGTTCTTC. The whole variable domain, filled in from reference TRBV5-1 and TRBJ2-1, reads KAGVTQTPRYLIKTRGQQVTLSCSPISGHRSVSWYQQTPGQGLQFLFEYFSETQRNKGNFPGRFSGRQFSNSRSEMNVSTLELGDSALYLCASSLSGLTYNEQFFGPGTRLTVL.

The CDR3 region has the DNA TGTGCCACCAGCAGAGGGAGCGATAGCGGGGGCCGAGAGACCCAGTACTTC. This codes for CATSRGSDSGGRETQYF. The chain combines TRBV15 with TRBJ2-5; TRBD2 aligns across 9 bases. Germline loops: CDR1 LNHNV, CDR2 YYDKDF (reference sequence). The trim removed 1 base at V and 4 bases at J, leaving 10 bases unmatched. The CDR3 sequence is 17 residues long.